This paragraph covers one TCR beta chain sequence. The sample originates from a study of blood T cell repertoires in COVID-19. Some clones are missing from TCRdb's copy, which holds only in-frame ones; the method was immunoSEQ multiplex PCR. The sample gives some 190,000 clones, around 81% of which show up once; 3.5% to 5.5% is in the top ten. Sequencing was carried out using PBMCs or T cells enriched from blood (not recorded which). This sequence was found in a man aged 25 to 45 with acute COVID-19.

Here the CDR3 DNA reads TGTGCCAGCAGCTTGACAGGATCGTACAATGAGCAGTTCTTC. It codes for CASSLTGSYNEQFF. The chain uses TRBV7-9 and TRBJ2-1; D might be TRBD1 (6 bases). V gave up 3 bases and J gave up 4 bases, with 10 bases separating them. The CDR3 is made up of 14 amino acids. The germline gives CDR1 SEHNR, CDR2 FQNEAQ (reference sequence). Filled out from reference TRBV7-9 and TRBJ2-1, the complete variable domain reads DTGVSQNPRHKITKRGQNVTFRCDPISEHNRLYWYRQTLGQGPEFLTYFQNEAQLEKSRLLSDRFSAERPKGSFSTLEIQRTEQGDSAMYLCASSLTGSYNEQFFGPGTRLTVL.